The 29 T cell receptor beta chains presented below share a single source sample, sequenced in a study of beta chain features in type 1 diabetes. Study-level findings and limits: For Type 1 diabetes patients, all four CD4+ subsets carried TCRB CDR3s that were moderately but significantly shorter.

The antigens these receptors bind are not known. The sequenced template was cDNA made from the entire isolated RNA. The protocol was immunoSEQ multiplex PCR, while the TCRdb copy is restricted to in-frame clones and leaves out a portion. Here the sample spans about 740,000 clones, roughly 12% being singletons. Sequenced: naive CD4+ T cells from blood. The receptor set was obtained from a man aged 18 to 29 with type 1 diabetes.

This clone was observed a single time. The CDR3 sequence is CASSPGDKLVLRGYTF. In DNA form, the CDR3 reads TGTGCCAGCAGCCCCGGAGATAAGCTGGTATTGCGGGGCTACACCTTC. The chain uses TRBV14 and TRBJ1-2; the D is unclear. CDR1 and CDR2 (germline): SGHDN, FVKESK. The CDR3 loop spans 16 amino acids. V was trimmed by 4 bases and J by 8 bases, leaving 23 bases between them.

This clone was found once. Additional DNA sequences in this sample encode the identical CDR3. The chain uses TRBV5-4 and TRBJ2-3; D remains ambiguous. CDR3 length equals 13 residues. Germline loops: CDR1 SGHNT, CDR2 YYREEE (reference sequence). Trimming took 0 bases from V and 0 from J, leaving 2 bases between them. DNA of the CDR3: TGTGCCAGCAGCTTGGGCAGCACAGATACGCAGTATTTT. Amino acids: CASSLGSTDTQYF.

This clone occurred a few times. The rearrangement uses TRBV30 and TRBJ1-2; D is undetermined. The germline gives CDR1 GTSNPN, CDR2 SVGIG (reference sequence). This CDR3 contains 15 residues. V gave up 0 bases and J gave up 0 bases, with 11 bases separating them. DNA of the CDR3: TGTGCCTGGAGTGTACGGGGAAATGCTAACTATGGCTACACCTTC. Translated, it gives CAWSVRGNANYGYTF.

This clone was counted only a few times. CDR3 in amino acids: CASSQEYAYNEQFF. In DNA form, the CDR3 reads TGCGCCAGCAGCCAAGAATATGCGTACAATGAGCAGTTCTTC. The V and J genes are TRBV4-1 and TRBJ2-1; D remains ambiguous. CDR3 length: 14 amino acids. The V gene lost 0 bases and the J gene lost 4 bases, with 7 bases spanning the gap. Germline V gene data show CDR1 as MGHRA and CDR2 as YSYEKL.

CDR3: CASSLPGNTIYF. The CDR3 DNA reads as TGTGCCAGCAGTCTGCCTGGAAACACCATATATTTT. This chain joins TRBV25-1 and TRBJ1-3; no clear D gene. V was clipped by 5 bases and J by 2 bases, with 4 bases between them. The germline V gene has CDR1 MGHDK and CDR2 SYGVNS. The CDR3 has 12 amino acids.

This clone turned up a few times. The chain uses TRBV7-9 and TRBJ2-1; 7 positions agree with TRBD1. The CDR3 is 16 amino acids. The germline CDR1 and CDR2 sequences are SEHNR and FQNEAQ (reference sequence). V lost 4 bases and J lost 7; bases outside the gene matches: 13. The CDR3 DNA reads TGTGCCAGCAGCTCGACTACAGGGGAACTTTGGAATGAGCAGTTCTTC. Translated: CASSSTTGELWNEQFF.

This clone has more than one count but fewer than ten. The chain employs TRBV7-3 and TRBJ2-4; weak D call: TRBD1 (6 bases). V was cut by 4 bases and J by 0 bases, with 7 bases left in between. The CDR3 has 14 residues. Germline lookup yields CDR1 SGHTA and CDR2 FQGTGA. CDR3 in amino acids: CASSSDRAKNIQYF. The CDR3 DNA reads as TGTGCCAGCAGCTCGGACAGAGCCAAAAACATTCAGTACTTC. Full variable domain (rest looked up from reference TRBV7-3 and TRBJ2-4): GAGVSQTPSNKVTEKGKYVELRCDPISGHTALYWYRQSLGQGPEFLIYFQGTGAADDSGLPNDRFFAVRPEGSVSTLKIQRTERGDSAVYLCASSSDRAKNIQYFGAGTRLSVL.

This clone was counted a few times. V is TRBV5-4 and J is TRBJ2-3; D unclear. V lost 1 base, J lost 0 bases, and 6 bases lay in between. The germline CDR1 and CDR2 sequences are SGHNT and YYREEE (reference sequence). The CDR3 is 14 amino acids. The CDR3 bases are TGTGCCAGCAGCTTGAGGGCCAGCACAGATACGCAGTATTTT. Translating it yields CASSLRASTDTQYF. The whole variable domain, remainder taken from reference TRBV5-4 and TRBJ2-3, is ETGVTQSPTHLIKTRGQQVTLRCSSQSGHNTVSWYQQALGQGPQFIFQYYREEENGRGNFPPRFSGLQFPNYSSELNVNALELDDSALYLCASSLRASTDTQYFGPGTRLTVL.

The chain couples TRBV29-1 to TRBJ2-5, with 9 bases matching TRBD2. The germline CDR1 and CDR2 sequences are SQVTM and ANQGSEA. The CDR3 is 14 residues long. J gave up 5 bases and V 3 bases, and 7 bases lay outside the gene matches. The CDR3 DNA follows: TGCAGCGTTGATAAGCGGGGGGCAACGGAGACCCAGTACTTC. Protein: CSVDKRGATETQYF.

The chain's CDR3 is CASSLRALSSDTQYF. The DNA of the CDR3 is TGTGCCAGCAGCTTAAGAGCCCTGAGCTCAGATACGCAGTATTTT. The rearrangement links TRBV5-4 to TRBJ2-3; D gene unclear. This CDR3 is 15 amino acids long. CDR1 and CDR2 from the germline V gene are SGHNT and YYREEE (reference sequence). Trimming left V 2 bases short and J 4 bases short, with 14 bases between.

The rearrangement links TRBV29-1 to TRBJ1-2; weak D call: TRBD1 (6 bases). Germline V gene data show CDR1 as SQVTM and CDR2 as ANQGSEA. The CDR3 has 14 residues. The V and J ends lost 6 bases and 0 bases respectively, with 14 bases between them. As DNA, the CDR3 is TGCAGCGTCGCTCGGGGGGCTCCTAACTATGGCTACACCTTC. Its protein product is CSVARGAPNYGYTF.

This sequence joins TRBV19 and TRBJ2-3; D may be TRBD1 (6 bases). This CDR3 is 16 amino acids long. The V end was cut by 0 bases, the J end by 2 bases, with 12 bases between. Germline loops: CDR1 LNHDA, CDR2 SQIVND (reference sequence). The CDR3 region has the DNA TGTGCCAGTAGTATAGATCGGGACACCTCCACAGATACGCAGTATTTT. Protein product: CASSIDRDTSTDTQYF.

The chain uses TRBV29-1 and TRBJ1-2, with 9 bases lining up with TRBD1. The CDR3 has 14 amino acids. The germline CDR1 and CDR2 sequences are SQVTM and ANQGSEA. V lost 3 bases, J lost 4 bases, and 6 bases stayed unmatched. The CDR3 region has the DNA TGCAGCGTTGATGGTAGACAGGGGGGCTATGGCTACACCTTC. Translating it yields CSVDGRQGGYGYTF.

In the case of this clone: Other DNA sequences of this sample code for an identical CDR3. The rearrangement links TRBV29-1 to TRBJ1-1, with D unresolved. Trimming removed 2 bases from V and 0 bases from J, with 7 bases in between. This CDR3 comprises 13 residues. Germline CDR1 SQVTM, CDR2 ANQGSEA. The CDR3 sequence: CSVERRLNTEAFF. CDR3 nucleotides: TGCAGCGTTGAAAGGCGCCTGAACACTGAAGCTTTCTTT.

This CDR3 is CAWRDKDSYGYTF. Written as DNA, the CDR3 is TGTGCCTGGAGAGACAAGGACTCCTATGGCTACACCTTC. The chain uses TRBV30 and TRBJ1-2; no definite D call. CDR3 length: 13 amino acids. Germline V gene data show CDR1 as GTSNPN and CDR2 as SVGIG (reference sequence). The germline V and J ends were trimmed by 3 bases and 4 bases, with 12 bases remaining between them.

This rearrangement joins TRBV11-2 to TRBJ1-1; D unclear. Per germline, CDR1 SGHAT and CDR2 FQNNGV. This CDR3 has 13 residues. V lost 2 bases to trimming and J lost 0 bases, with 4 bases between them. This chain's CDR3 is CASSLRLNTEAFF. As DNA, the CDR3 is TGTGCCAGCAGCTTAAGATTGAACACTGAAGCTTTCTTT.

This chain connects TRBV7-8 to TRBJ2-5; TRBD1 is a possible D gene (6 bases). The CDR3 has 16 residues. Germline V gives CDR1 SGHVS, CDR2 FQNEAQ. V lost 4 bases and J 4 bases, leaving 19 bases between the germline ends. The CDR3 nucleotides read TGTGCCAGCAGCTCAATTACAGGGTCGGAGAGAGAGACCCAGTACTTC. It yields the protein CASSSITGSERETQYF.

This clone showed up just a few times. The chain has TRBV7-9 and TRBJ2-3; D perhaps matches TRBD1 (6 bases). V lost 3 bases to trimming and J lost 10 bases, with 26 bases between them. CDR1 is SEHNR and CDR2 is FQNEAQ in the germline V gene (reference sequence). The CDR3 is 17 residues long. CDR3 sequence (DNA): TGTGCCAGCAGCTTCCGTGGGGCAGGGGTATCCTTTGATGCGCAGTATTTT. Translation: CASSFRGAGVSFDAQYF.

Only a few counts were recorded for this clone. A read error may account for a junction end that differs from germline. Other nucleotide sequences in the sample specify the same CDR3. V is TRBV7-7 and J is TRBJ2-2, with 13 bases that match TRBD2. The CDR3 is made up of 16 amino acids. CDR1 is SSHAT and CDR2 is FNYEAQ in the germline V gene (reference sequence). This chain's CDR3 is CASSLGLAGDTGELFF. CDR3 bases: TGTGCTAGCAGCTTAGGACTAGCGGGGGACACCGGGGAGCTGTTTTTT.

The sample holds a few counts of this clone. The genes are TRBV29-1 and TRBJ2-7, with D maybe TRBD2 (5 bases). CDR3 size: 13 residues. CDR1 SQVTM and CDR2 ANQGSEA come from the germline V gene. The V gene lost 4 bases and the J gene lost 2 bases, with 12 bases spanning the gap. CDR3 coding DNA: TGCAGCGTTGTGTCGGGAAAAGCCTACGAGCAGTACTTC. This codes for CSVVSGKAYEQYF.

In regard to this clone: Other DNA sequences of this sample code for an identical CDR3. The chain combines TRBV7-9 with TRBJ1-2; the match to TRBD1 covers 7 bases. J gave up 3 bases and V 1 base, and 2 bases lay outside the gene matches. Germline V CDR1 and CDR2: SEHNR, FQNEAQ (reference sequence). The CDR3 spans 14 residues. CDR3 protein: CASSLGQGHYGYTF. CDR3 DNA: TGTGCCAGCAGCTTAGGACAGGGCCACTATGGCTACACCTTC.

V is TRBV11-2 and J is TRBJ1-2; no reliable D call. CDR3 size: 14 residues. V shed 0 bases and J shed 6 bases, with 11 bases lying between them. The germline CDR1 and CDR2 sequences are SGHAT and FQNNGV. The CDR3 region is CASSLDRLGNGYTF. The CDR3 DNA sequence: TGTGCCAGCAGCTTAGATAGGTTGGGGAATGGCTACACCTTC.

The J gene is TRBJ2-5, the V gene TRBV25-1; D might be TRBD1 (6 bases). The ends were cut back, 7 bases at V and 2 bases at J, with 17 bases in the middle. The CDR3 is 15 residues long. In germline, CDR1 is MGHDK, CDR2 SYGVNS. CDR3 sequence reads: CASTFSGTRQETQYF. CDR3 in DNA: TGTGCCAGCACCTTCTCCGGGACAAGACAAGAGACCCAGTACTTC.

As regards this clone: This sample also contains other DNA sequences that code for the same CDR3. The chain combines TRBV18 with TRBJ1-5; no reliable D call. Trimming took 2 bases from V and 3 from J, leaving 2 bases between them. The CDR3 runs 12 residues. Germline V gene data show CDR1 as KGHSH and CDR2 as LQKENI. The CDR3 region is CASSPDNQPQHF. The CDR3, as DNA: TGTGCCAGCTCACCAGACAATCAGCCCCAGCATTTT.

This clone occurred a few times. The V gene is TRBV5-6, the J gene TRBJ2-1; D not certain. V shed 3 bases and J shed 0 bases, with 13 bases lying between them. The CDR3 contains 16 residues. In germline, CDR1 is SGHDT, CDR2 YYEEEE. CDR3 protein: CASSSTGPSSYNEQFF. The CDR3 DNA sequence: TGTGCCAGCAGCTCGACGGGCCCGAGCTCCTACAATGAGCAGTTCTTC.

This clone was found a few times. Other DNA sequences in this specimen translate into the identical CDR3. The rearrangement uses TRBV7-9 and TRBJ2-3; D call uncertain. This CDR3 is 11 amino acids long. From germline, CDR1 is SEHNR and CDR2 FQNEAQ (reference sequence). The V and J ends lost 2 bases and 6 bases respectively, with 3 bases between them. CDR3 residues: CASSLSDTQYF. The CDR3 coding sequence is TGTGCCAGCAGCTTATCGGATACGCAGTATTTT.

Comments on this clone: Different DNA sequences within this sample yield the same CDR3. The chain joins TRBV28 to TRBJ2-2; tentatively, D is TRBD2 (6 bases). This CDR3 spans 14 amino acids. Germline V gives CDR1 MDHEN, CDR2 SYDVKM. Trimming removed 1 base from V and 4 bases from J, with 7 bases in between. The CDR3 sequence is CASSLSGGTGELFF. CDR3 DNA: TGTGCCAGCAGTTTATCCGGGGGCACCGGGGAGCTGTTTTTT.

This rearrangement joins TRBV30 to TRBJ2-7; no clear D gene. V lost 4 bases and J 3 bases, leaving 10 bases between the germline ends. Germline lookup yields CDR1 GTSNPN and CDR2 SVGIG (reference sequence). The CDR3 runs to 12 residues. As DNA, the CDR3 is TGTGCCTGGAAAAACCGCCGCTACGAGCAGTACTTC. This gives the protein CAWKNRRYEQYF.

This sequence joins TRBV6-5 and TRBJ1-2; weak D call: TRBD1 (6 bases). Germline CDR1 reads MNHEY; CDR2 reads SVGAGI. The CDR3 extends over 14 amino acids. V was shortened by 2 bases and J by 4 bases, with 11 bases between the two germline ends. The CDR3 spells CASSYRGQPYGYTF. The CDR3 nucleotides are TGTGCCAGCAGTTACAGAGGACAGCCCTATGGCTACACCTTC.